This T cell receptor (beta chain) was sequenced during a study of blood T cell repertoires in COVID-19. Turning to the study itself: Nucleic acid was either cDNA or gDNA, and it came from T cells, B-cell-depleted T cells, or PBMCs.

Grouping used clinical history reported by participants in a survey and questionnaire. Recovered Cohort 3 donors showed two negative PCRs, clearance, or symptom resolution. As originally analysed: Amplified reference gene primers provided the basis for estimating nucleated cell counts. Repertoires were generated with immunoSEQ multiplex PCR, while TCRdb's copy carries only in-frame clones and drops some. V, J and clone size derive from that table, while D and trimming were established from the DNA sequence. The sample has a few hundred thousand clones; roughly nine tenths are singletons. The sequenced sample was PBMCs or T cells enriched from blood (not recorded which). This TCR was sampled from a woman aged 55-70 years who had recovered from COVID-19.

The CDR3 sequence: CSAVSWGDTIYF. The CDR3 DNA reads as TGCAGCGCGGTGTCTTGGGGGGACACCATATATTTT. The V call is TRBV29-1, the J call TRBJ1-3; weak D call: TRBD1 (5 bases). Germline lookup yields CDR1 SQVTM and CDR2 ANQGSEA. The CDR3 is 12 amino acids. Trimming took 7 bases from V and 8 from J, leaving 15 bases between them.